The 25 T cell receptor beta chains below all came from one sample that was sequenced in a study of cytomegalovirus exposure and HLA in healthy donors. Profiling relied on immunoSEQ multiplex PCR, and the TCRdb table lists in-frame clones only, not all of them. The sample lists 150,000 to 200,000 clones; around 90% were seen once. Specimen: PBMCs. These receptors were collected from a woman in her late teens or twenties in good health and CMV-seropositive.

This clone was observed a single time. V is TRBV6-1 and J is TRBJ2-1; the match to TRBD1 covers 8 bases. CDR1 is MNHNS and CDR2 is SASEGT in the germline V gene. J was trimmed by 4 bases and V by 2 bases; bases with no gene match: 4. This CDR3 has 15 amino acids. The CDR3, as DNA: TGTGCCAGCAGTGAAACAGGGGGTCCTTACAATGAGCAGTTCTTC. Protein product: CASSETGGPYNEQFF.

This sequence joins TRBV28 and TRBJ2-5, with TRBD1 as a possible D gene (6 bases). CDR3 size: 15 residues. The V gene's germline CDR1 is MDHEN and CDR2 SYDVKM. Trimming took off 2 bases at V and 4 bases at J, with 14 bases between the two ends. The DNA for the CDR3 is TGTGCCAGCAGTTTAATGTGGGGGCTGGGAGAGACCCAGTACTTC. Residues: CASSLMWGLGETQYF.

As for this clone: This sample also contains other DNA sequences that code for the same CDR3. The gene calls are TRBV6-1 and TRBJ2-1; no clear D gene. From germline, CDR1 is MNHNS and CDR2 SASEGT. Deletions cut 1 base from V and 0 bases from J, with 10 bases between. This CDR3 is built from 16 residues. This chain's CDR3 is CASSEEARSSYNEQFF. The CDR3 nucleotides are TGTGCCAGCAGTGAAGAGGCGAGGAGCTCCTACAATGAGCAGTTCTTC.

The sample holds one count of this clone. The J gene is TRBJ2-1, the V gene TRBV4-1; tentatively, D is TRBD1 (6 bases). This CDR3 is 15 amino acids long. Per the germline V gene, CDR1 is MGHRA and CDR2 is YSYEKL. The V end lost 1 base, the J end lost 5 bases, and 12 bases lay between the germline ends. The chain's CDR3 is CASSQGGRLDNEQFF. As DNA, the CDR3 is TGCGCCAGCAGCCAAGGGGGGCGGCTAGACAATGAGCAGTTCTTC.

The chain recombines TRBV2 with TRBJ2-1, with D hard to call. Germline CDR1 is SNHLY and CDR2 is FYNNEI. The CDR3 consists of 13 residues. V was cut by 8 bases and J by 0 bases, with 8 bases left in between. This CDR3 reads CASSVVSYNEQFF. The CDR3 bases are TGTGCCAGCTCGGTCGTCTCCTACAATGAGCAGTTCTTC.

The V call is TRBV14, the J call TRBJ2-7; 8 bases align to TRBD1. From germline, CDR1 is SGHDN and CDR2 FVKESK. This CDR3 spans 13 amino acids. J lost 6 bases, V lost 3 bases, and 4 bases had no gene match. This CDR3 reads CASSHPGGFEQYF. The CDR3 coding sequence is TGTGCCAGCAGCCACCCAGGGGGCTTCGAGCAGTACTTC.

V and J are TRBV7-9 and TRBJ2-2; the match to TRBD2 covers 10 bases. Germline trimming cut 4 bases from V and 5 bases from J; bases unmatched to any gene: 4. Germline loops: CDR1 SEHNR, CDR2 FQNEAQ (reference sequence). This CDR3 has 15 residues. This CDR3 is CASSSSGSVTGELFF. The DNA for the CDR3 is TGTGCCAGCAGCTCTAGCGGGAGCGTTACCGGGGAGCTGTTTTTT.

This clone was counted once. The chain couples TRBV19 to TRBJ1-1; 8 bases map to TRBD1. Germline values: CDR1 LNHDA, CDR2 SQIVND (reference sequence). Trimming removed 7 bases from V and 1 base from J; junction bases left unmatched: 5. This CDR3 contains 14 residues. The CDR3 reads CASNHRGGNTEAFF. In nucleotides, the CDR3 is TGTGCCAGTAACCACAGGGGGGGGAACACTGAAGCTTTCTTT.

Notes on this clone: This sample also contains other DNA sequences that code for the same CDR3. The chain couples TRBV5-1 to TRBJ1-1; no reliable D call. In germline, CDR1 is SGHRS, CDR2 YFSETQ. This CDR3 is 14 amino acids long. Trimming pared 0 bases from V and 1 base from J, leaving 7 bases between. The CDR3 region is CASSLAAGNTEAFF. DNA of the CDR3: TGCGCCAGCAGCTTGGCCGCGGGGAACACTGAAGCTTTCTTT.

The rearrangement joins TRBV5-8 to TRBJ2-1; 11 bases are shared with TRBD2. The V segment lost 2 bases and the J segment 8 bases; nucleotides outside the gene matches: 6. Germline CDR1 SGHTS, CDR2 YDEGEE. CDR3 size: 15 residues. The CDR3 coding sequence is TGTGCCAGCAGCTTTCTGCTAGCGGGGGGCGATGAGCAGTTCTTC. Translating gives CASSFLLAGGDEQFF.

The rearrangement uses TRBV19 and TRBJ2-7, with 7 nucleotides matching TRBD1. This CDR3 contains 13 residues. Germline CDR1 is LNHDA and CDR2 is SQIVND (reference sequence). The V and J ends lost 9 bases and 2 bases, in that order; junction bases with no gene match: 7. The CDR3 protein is CARVTGSPYEQYF. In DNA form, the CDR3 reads TGTGCCAGGGTGACAGGGAGCCCCTACGAGCAGTACTTC.

CDR3 residues: CASSQDRGEETQYF. In DNA, the CDR3 is TGCGCCAGCAGCCAAGACAGGGGGGAAGAGACCCAGTACTTC. The chain employs TRBV4-1 and TRBJ2-5; possibly TRBD1 for D (7 bases). The CDR3 length is 14 residues. CDR1 and CDR2 (germline): MGHRA, YSYEKL. Trimming pared 0 bases from V and 3 bases from J, leaving 8 bases between.

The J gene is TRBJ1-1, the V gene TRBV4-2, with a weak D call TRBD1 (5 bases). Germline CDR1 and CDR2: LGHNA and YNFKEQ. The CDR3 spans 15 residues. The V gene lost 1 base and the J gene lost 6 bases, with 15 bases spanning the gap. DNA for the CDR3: TGTGCCAGCAGCCAAGTTCGGCAGGGAATCTCTGAAGCTTTCTTT. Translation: CASSQVRQGISEAFF.

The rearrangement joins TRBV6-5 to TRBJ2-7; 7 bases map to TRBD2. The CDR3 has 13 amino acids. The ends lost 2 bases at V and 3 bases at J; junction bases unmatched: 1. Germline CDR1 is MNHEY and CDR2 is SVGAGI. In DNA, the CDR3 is TGTGCCAGCAGTTACCGGGAGGACTACGAGCAGTACTTC. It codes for CASSYREDYEQYF.

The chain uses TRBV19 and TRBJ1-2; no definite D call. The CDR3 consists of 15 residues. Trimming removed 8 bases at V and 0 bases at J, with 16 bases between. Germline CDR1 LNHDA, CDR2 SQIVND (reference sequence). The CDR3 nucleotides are TGTGCCAGTGGAACTCGGGAGGCGGCTAACTATGGCTACACCTTC. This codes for CASGTREAANYGYTF.

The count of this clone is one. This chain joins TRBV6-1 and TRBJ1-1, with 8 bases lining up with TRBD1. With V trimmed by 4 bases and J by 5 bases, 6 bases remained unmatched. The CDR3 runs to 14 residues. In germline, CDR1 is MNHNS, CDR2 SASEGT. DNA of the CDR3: TGTGCCAGCAGTGGACAGGGGAGTCGGACTGAAGCTTTCTTT. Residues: CASSGQGSRTEAFF.

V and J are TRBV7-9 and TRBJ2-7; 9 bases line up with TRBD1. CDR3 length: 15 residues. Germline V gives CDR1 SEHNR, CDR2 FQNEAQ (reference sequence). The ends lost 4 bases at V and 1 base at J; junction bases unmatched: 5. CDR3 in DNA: TGTGCCAGCAGCTCGACCGGGACAGGGTCCTACGAGCAGTACTTC. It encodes CASSSTGTGSYEQYF.

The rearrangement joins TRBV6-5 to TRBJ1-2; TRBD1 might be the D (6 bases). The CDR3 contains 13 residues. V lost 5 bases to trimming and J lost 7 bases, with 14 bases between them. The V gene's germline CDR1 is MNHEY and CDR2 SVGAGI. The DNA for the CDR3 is TGTGCCAGCAGTGCGACAGGTTCTAGTGGCTACACCTTC. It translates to CASSATGSSGYTF.

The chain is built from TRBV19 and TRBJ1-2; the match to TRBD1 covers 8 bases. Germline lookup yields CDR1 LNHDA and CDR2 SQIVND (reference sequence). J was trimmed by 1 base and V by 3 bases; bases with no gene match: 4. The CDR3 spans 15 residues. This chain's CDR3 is CASSIGTGLNYGYTF. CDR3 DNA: TGTGCCAGTAGTATTGGGACAGGTCTTAACTATGGCTACACCTTC. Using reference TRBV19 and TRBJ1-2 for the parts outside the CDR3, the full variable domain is DGGITQSPKYLFRKEGQNVTLSCEQNLNHDAMYWYRQDPGQGLRLIYYSQIVNDFQKGDIAEGYSVSREKKESFPLTVTSAQKNPTAFYLCASSIGTGLNYGYTFGSGTRLTVV.

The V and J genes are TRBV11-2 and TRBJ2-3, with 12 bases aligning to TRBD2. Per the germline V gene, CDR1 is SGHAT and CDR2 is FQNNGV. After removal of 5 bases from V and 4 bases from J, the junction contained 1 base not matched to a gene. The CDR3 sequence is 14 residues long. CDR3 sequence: CASSLAGGADTQYF. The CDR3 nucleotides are TGTGCCAGCAGCCTAGCGGGAGGGGCAGATACGCAGTATTTT.

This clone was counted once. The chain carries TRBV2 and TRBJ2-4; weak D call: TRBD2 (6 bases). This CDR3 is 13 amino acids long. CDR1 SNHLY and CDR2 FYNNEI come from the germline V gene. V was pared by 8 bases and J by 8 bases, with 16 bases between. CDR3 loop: CASGPPGVDIQYF. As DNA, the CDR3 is TGTGCCAGCGGGCCCCCGGGGGTGGACATTCAGTACTTC.

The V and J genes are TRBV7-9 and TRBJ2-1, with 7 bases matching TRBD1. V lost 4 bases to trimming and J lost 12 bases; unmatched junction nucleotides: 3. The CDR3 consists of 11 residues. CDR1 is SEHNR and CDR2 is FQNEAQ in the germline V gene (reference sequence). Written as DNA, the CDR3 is TGTGCCAGCAGCTCCCGGGACAGGCAGTTCTTC. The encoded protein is CASSSRDRQFF. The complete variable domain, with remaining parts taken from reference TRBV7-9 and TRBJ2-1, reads DTGVSQNPRHKITKRGQNVTFRCDPISEHNRLYWYRQTLGQGPEFLTYFQNEAQLEKSRLLSDRFSAERPKGSFSTLEIQRTEQGDSAMYLCASSSRDRQFFGPGTRLTVL.

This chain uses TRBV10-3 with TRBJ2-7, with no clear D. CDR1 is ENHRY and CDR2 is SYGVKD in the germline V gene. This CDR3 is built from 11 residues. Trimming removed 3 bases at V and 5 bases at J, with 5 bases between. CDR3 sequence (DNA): TGTGCCATCAGTGATCTCGACGAGCAGTACTTC. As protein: CAISDLDEQYF.

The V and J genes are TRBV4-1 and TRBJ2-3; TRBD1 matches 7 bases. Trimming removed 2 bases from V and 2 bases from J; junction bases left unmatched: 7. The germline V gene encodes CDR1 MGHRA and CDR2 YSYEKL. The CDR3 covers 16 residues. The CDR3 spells CASSQTGAGDTDTQYF. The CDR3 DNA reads TGCGCCAGCAGCCAAACAGGGGCCGGGGACACAGATACGCAGTATTTT.

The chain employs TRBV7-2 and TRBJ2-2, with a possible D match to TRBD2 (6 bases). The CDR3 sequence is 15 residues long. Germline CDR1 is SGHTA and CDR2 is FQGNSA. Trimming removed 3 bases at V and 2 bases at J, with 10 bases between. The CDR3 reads CASSFVSGNTGELFF. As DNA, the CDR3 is TGTGCCAGCAGCTTCGTTAGCGGAAACACCGGGGAGCTGTTTTTT.